The 26 T cell receptor beta chains reported below all come from one sample, sequenced in a study of a mutant IDH1 vaccine in newly diagnosed glioma. Produced via immunoSEQ multiplex PCR; TCRdb's table is partial and in-frame only. This sample yields 50,000 to 65,000 clones, of which 84% are seen a single time; around 8.3% belongs to the top ten. For these receptors, no antigen is known. The sample's time point: week 11, during vaccination. In the vaccine, a single dose held 300 ug of the mutant IDH1 20-mer peptide, along with topical imiquimod. The sequences come from PBMCs, collected from a glioma patient whose treatment included an IDH1 peptide vaccine. The receptor source for this set is a woman aged 45-60 years with glioma.

V gene TRBV19 combines with J gene TRBJ1-5, with D unclear. V dropped 2 bases and J dropped 1 base, with 18 bases sitting between them. This CDR3 is built from 18 residues. The V gene's germline CDR1 is LNHDA and CDR2 SQIVND (reference sequence). The CDR3 reads CASSIHSGPLGSNQPQHF. The DNA of the CDR3 is TGTGCCAGTAGTATACACTCGGGTCCCCTGGGAAGCAATCAGCCCCAGCATTTT.

This chain links TRBV9 with TRBJ1-1; tentatively, D is TRBD1 (6 bases). There are 14 residues in the CDR3. V shed 4 bases and J shed 0 bases, with 10 bases lying between them. Germline assignment: CDR1 SGDLS and CDR2 YYNGEE. CDR3 in DNA: TGTGCCAGCAGCCAGGACAGCCTGAACACTGAAGCTTTCTTT. It yields the protein CASSQDSLNTEAFF.

J is TRBJ1-5 and V is TRBV27; 7 bases match TRBD1. V lost 6 bases to trimming and J lost 4 bases; unmatched junction nucleotides: 6. Germline lookup yields CDR1 MNHEY and CDR2 SMNVEV (reference sequence). This CDR3 has 14 residues. This CDR3 reads CASSLQGLNQPQHF. In DNA, the CDR3 is TGTGCCAGCAGCCTACAGGGGCTAAATCAGCCCCAGCATTTT.

The table lists this clone with a count of one. This chain connects TRBV5-1 to TRBJ2-1; 8 bases agree with TRBD2. The CDR3 has 15 amino acids. J gave up 6 bases and V 6 bases, and 11 bases lay outside the gene matches. Germline CDR1 is SGHRS and CDR2 is YFSETQ. The CDR3: CASNEIAGSPNEQFF. In nucleotides, the CDR3 is TGCGCCAGCAACGAAATAGCGGGGAGCCCCAATGAGCAGTTCTTC.

This clone was picked up a small number of times. This rearrangement joins TRBV7-9 to TRBJ1-1; D not resolved. The germline CDR1 and CDR2 sequences are SEHNR and FQNEAQ (reference sequence). Trimming cost V 1 base and J 10 bases, with 10 bases left between them. The CDR3 sequence is 12 residues long. The CDR3 region is CASSLESWGAFF. CDR3 DNA: TGTGCCAGCAGCTTAGAGTCCTGGGGAGCTTTCTTT.

This clone was seen more than once but under ten times. CDR3 in DNA: TGTGCCAGCAGTCTAGACAGGGGCACTGAAGCTTTCTTT. Translation: CASSLDRGTEAFF. This rearrangement joins TRBV2 to TRBJ1-1, with 8 bases matching TRBD1. This CDR3 contains 13 residues. Germline V CDR1 and CDR2: SNHLY, FYNNEI. Losses at the gene ends were 5 bases for V and 4 bases for J; bases not matched to a gene: 3.

The V call is TRBV25-1, the J call TRBJ2-7; D is ambiguous. V gave up 3 bases and J gave up 2 bases, with 11 bases separating them. CDR1 MGHDK and CDR2 SYGVNS come from the germline V gene. The CDR3 extends over 14 amino acids. DNA for the CDR3: TGTGCCAGCAGTGAGGCACAGCCAACCTACGAGCAGTACTTC. Translating gives CASSEAQPTYEQYF.

The rearrangement links TRBV5-1 to TRBJ2-2; D gene unclear. V dropped 1 base and J dropped 2 bases, with 12 bases sitting between them. The CDR3 is 16 residues long. The germline V gene has CDR1 SGHRS and CDR2 YFSETQ. CDR3 DNA sequence: TGCGCCAGCAGCTTGTGGTCGGTTGGCAACACCGGGGAGCTGTTTTTT. This codes for CASSLWSVGNTGELFF.

V usage is TRBV10-3 and J usage is TRBJ1-6; no clear D. CDR3 length: 14 residues. V lost 6 bases, J lost 4 bases, and 10 bases lay in between. Germline V gene data show CDR1 as ENHRY and CDR2 as SYGVKD. This chain's CDR3 is CAIRRTEYNSPLHF. In DNA, the CDR3 is TGTGCCATCAGGCGGACTGAATATAATTCACCCCTCCACTTT.

The chain couples TRBV29-1 to TRBJ2-5; 9 bases agree with TRBD2. Trimming took 6 bases from V and 1 from J; bases not matched to a gene: 3. Germline loops: CDR1 SQVTM, CDR2 ANQGSEA. The CDR3 has 13 amino acids. CDR3 nucleotides: TGCAGCGTCCGACTAGCGGCCCAAGAGACCCAGTACTTC. Translating it yields CSVRLAAQETQYF.

The rearrangement uses TRBV15 and TRBJ2-7; no clear D. The CDR3 contains 15 residues. Germline V gene sequence: CDR1 LNHNV, CDR2 YYDKDF (reference sequence). Between the trimmed V and J ends, which lost 0 bases and 0 bases, there was a span of 9 bases. The CDR3 loop reads CATSRDSPSSYEQYF. The CDR3 DNA follows: TGTGCCACCAGCAGAGATTCCCCTAGCTCCTACGAGCAGTACTTC.

V usage is TRBV2 and J usage is TRBJ1-2; possible D gene TRBD1, 6 bases. The length of the CDR3 is 13 residues. CDR1 SNHLY and CDR2 FYNNEI come from the germline V gene. The V end lost 3 bases, the J end lost 8 bases, and 13 bases lay between the germline ends. CDR3 region: CASSDAGAVGYTF. The CDR3 DNA reads as TGTGCCAGCAGTGACGCAGGGGCGGTCGGCTACACCTTC.

This chain connects TRBV10-1 to TRBJ2-2; 8 bases are shared with TRBD1. Per germline, CDR1 WNHNN and CDR2 SYGVQD (reference sequence). The trim removed 1 base at V and 3 bases at J, leaving 7 bases unmatched. This CDR3 region has 17 residues. As DNA, the CDR3 is TGCGCCAGCAGTGAGTGGGTGACAGGGGCGGACACCGGGGAGCTGTTTTTT. Translation: CASSEWVTGADTGELFF.

The chain is built from TRBV25-1 and TRBJ1-6; the D gene is possibly TRBD1 (5 bases). V gave up 4 bases and J gave up 12 bases, with 13 bases separating them. Germline V gene data show CDR1 as MGHDK and CDR2 as SYGVNS. This CDR3 comprises 13 residues. In DNA, the CDR3 is TGTGCCAGCAGTGCCGGGACCTCCGGACCCCTCCACTTT. Translated: CASSAGTSGPLHF.

The V and J genes are TRBV5-1 and TRBJ2-1; 10 bases align to TRBD2. The CDR3 is made up of 15 amino acids. Germline V gene data show CDR1 as SGHRS and CDR2 as YFSETQ. V lost 4 bases and J lost 8; bases outside the gene matches: 9. The CDR3 sequence is CASSQTSGVVDEQFF. The CDR3 bases are TGCGCCAGCAGCCAAACTAGCGGGGTTGTCGATGAGCAGTTCTTC.

This clone has just a few counts. The chain couples TRBV5-1 to TRBJ2-5; D gene uncertain. Trimming took 1 base from V and 5 from J, leaving 3 bases between them. In germline, CDR1 is SGHRS, CDR2 YFSETQ. The CDR3 spans 11 residues. In nucleotides, the CDR3 is TGCGCCAGCAGCTTGTACGAGACCCAGTACTTC. As protein: CASSLYETQYF.

The chain recombines TRBV14 with TRBJ1-2; D is unresolved. Germline values: CDR1 SGHDN, CDR2 FVKESK. There are 15 residues in the CDR3. Trimming stripped 0 bases from V and 0 bases from J, with 8 bases between. The CDR3 region is CASSQDSTTNYGYTF. CDR3 bases: TGTGCCAGCAGCCAAGACAGCACGACTAACTATGGCTACACCTTC.

The gene calls are TRBV29-1 and TRBJ1-1; 7 bases align to TRBD1. Germline V gives CDR1 SQVTM, CDR2 ANQGSEA. The CDR3 has 13 amino acids. V was clipped by 6 bases and J by 10 bases; unmatched bases: 14. This chain's CDR3 is CSVLAQGVSLAFF. The CDR3 DNA sequence: TGCAGCGTCCTGGCCCAGGGGGTTAGTTTAGCTTTCTTT.

The DNA for the CDR3 is TGTGCCAGCAGTTCGACAGGGTACGACTTCGAGCAGTACTTC. Protein product: CASSSTGYDFEQYF. V usage is TRBV6-6 and J usage is TRBJ2-7, with TRBD1 identical over 7 bases. V shed 4 bases and J 6 bases; nucleotides not matched to a gene: 9. Germline CDR1 MNHNY, CDR2 SVGAGI (reference sequence). The CDR3 consists of 14 residues.

This clone was detected only once. The V and J genes are TRBV7-3 and TRBJ2-1; 10 bases are shared with TRBD2. V shed 4 bases, J shed 6 bases, and the junction held 6 bases outside the gene matches. CDR3 length: 15 residues. Looked up from germline, CDR1 is SGHTA and CDR2 is FQGTGA. CDR3 nucleotides: TGTGCCAGCAGCTCCGGGACTAGCGAGGGCAATGAGCAGTTCTTC. Its protein is CASSSGTSEGNEQFF.

This sequence joins TRBV7-9 and TRBJ2-7; the D is unclear. This CDR3 region has 13 residues. Trimming cost V 4 bases and J 6 bases, with 13 bases left between them. The germline V gene encodes CDR1 SEHNR and CDR2 FQNEAQ (reference sequence). In DNA form, the CDR3 reads TGTGCCAGCAGCTCCGTGTCGTTAACCGAGCAGTACTTC. This gives the protein CASSSVSLTEQYF.

This chain joins TRBV5-1 and TRBJ2-2; weak D call: TRBD2 (7 bases). CDR1 SGHRS and CDR2 YFSETQ come from the germline V gene. The CDR3 has 16 residues. Trimming cost V 5 bases and J 4 bases, with 18 bases left between them. This chain's CDR3 is CASRADGGARTGELFF. CDR3 DNA: TGCGCCAGCAGGGCTGATGGGGGGGCTCGCACCGGGGAGCTGTTTTTT.

V is TRBV4-1 and J is TRBJ1-2; D is unresolved. Germline CDR1 reads MGHRA; CDR2 reads YSYEKL. The CDR3 sequence is 13 residues long. Trimming pared 0 bases from V and 6 bases from J, leaving 8 bases between. This chain's CDR3 is CASSQDLGNGYTF. For the CDR3, the DNA is TGCGCCAGCAGCCAAGATCTGGGAAATGGCTACACCTTC.

The chain combines TRBV7-2 with TRBJ2-1; 11 bases agree with TRBD2. The length of the CDR3 is 15 residues. The junction had 0 bases not matched to a gene; V was cut back by 4 bases and J by 1 base. From germline, CDR1 is SGHTA and CDR2 FQGNSA. In DNA form, the CDR3 reads TGTGCCAGCAGCTCTAGCGGGGGGTCCTACAATGAGCAGTTCTTC. Protein: CASSSSGGSYNEQFF.

CDR3 loop: CASRGHDGETQYF. CDR3 coding DNA: TGTGCCAGTAGGGGGCACGACGGAGAGACCCAGTACTTC. The V gene is TRBV19, the J gene TRBJ2-5; possible D gene TRBD1, 5 bases. The CDR3 totals 13 residues. V lost 6 bases to trimming and J lost 4 bases, with 12 bases between them. Germline CDR1 and CDR2: LNHDA and SQIVND (reference sequence).

This sequence joins TRBV19 and TRBJ2-3; no clear D gene. Trimming pared 1 base from V and 2 bases from J, leaving 7 bases between. The CDR3 sequence is 14 residues long. Germline lookup yields CDR1 LNHDA and CDR2 SQIVND (reference sequence). The CDR3 DNA follows: TGTGCCAGTAGTATAGTTGCCGCCACAGATACGCAGTATTTT. It yields the protein CASSIVAATDTQYF.